The 31 T cell receptor beta chains presented below share a single source sample, sequenced in a study of follicular helper T cells after annual influenza vaccination. Some clones are missing from TCRdb's copy, which holds only in-frame ones; the method was immunoSEQ multiplex PCR. The sample records over a thousand clones, around 85% being singletons. Time point defined: 2015-2016 season, pre-vaccination. Specimen: CXCR5+ CD38+ circulating T follicular helper cells from blood, collected on the day of influenza vaccination. Subset described: circulating Tfh, non-naive CD4+CXCR5+PD-1+ (ICOS+CD38+ or ICOS-CD38-). Every receptor here comes from an adult who received the influenza vaccine.

The chain has TRBV28 and TRBJ2-1; D is unclear. Trimming pared 5 bases from V and 7 bases from J, leaving 6 bases between. Germline CDR1 MDHEN, CDR2 SYDVKM. The CDR3 runs 11 residues. The CDR3 loop is CASSERNEQFF. Here the CDR3 DNA reads TGTGCCAGCAGTGAAAGGAATGAGCAGTTCTTC.

The chain has TRBV4-2 and TRBJ1-4, with D perhaps matching TRBD1 (6 bases). The CDR3 covers 17 residues. V lost 4 bases and J lost 5, with 20 bases in between. The germline V gene encodes CDR1 LGHNA and CDR2 YNFKEQ. The CDR3 sequence: CASSPVGGMGSNEKLFF. The CDR3 coding sequence is TGTGCCAGCAGCCCAGTTGGGGGCATGGGTTCAAATGAAAAACTGTTTTTT.

The rearrangement links TRBV7-2 to TRBJ2-7; D might be TRBD1 (6 bases). Germline V gives CDR1 SGHTA, CDR2 FQGNSA. This CDR3 is 13 amino acids long. V gave up 1 base and J gave up 6 bases, with 10 bases separating them. The CDR3 loop reads CASSLDQTGEQYF. CDR3 coding DNA: TGTGCCAGCAGCTTAGACCAGACAGGCGAGCAGTACTTC.

This clone was recorded once. This chain links TRBV6-6 with TRBJ1-2; TRBD1 agrees at 10 bases. CDR3 size: 16 residues. Germline CDR1 reads MNHNY; CDR2 reads SVGAGI (reference sequence). With V trimmed by 5 bases and J by 4 bases, 10 bases remained unmatched. CDR3 bases: TGTGCCAGCAGTCCCCAGGACAGGGGGGCTAGCTATGGCTACACCTTC. Translated, it gives CASSPQDRGASYGYTF.

The rearrangement joins TRBV7-2 to TRBJ2-5; the match to TRBD2 covers 12 bases. CDR3 length equals 18 residues. The V gene's germline CDR1 is SGHTA and CDR2 FQGNSA. Losses at the gene ends were 1 base for V and 4 bases for J; bases not matched to a gene: 10. CDR3 sequence (DNA): TGTGCCAGCAGCTTAGGGCTAGCGGGGGGGCACCCAGGAGAGACCCAGTACTTC. Protein product: CASSLGLAGGHPGETQYF.

The V call is TRBV14, the J call TRBJ1-2; 12 nucleotides align to TRBD1. The CDR3 contains 16 residues. V dropped 1 base and J dropped 4; count of bases not matched to a gene: 4. Germline V gene lookup returns CDR1 SGHDN and CDR2 FVKESK. The CDR3 DNA sequence: TGTGCCAGCAGCCAAGCCGGGACAGGGGGCATCTATGGCTACACCTTC. As protein: CASSQAGTGGIYGYTF.

This clone was seen a single time. The rearrangement uses TRBV5-6 and TRBJ2-3, with TRBD2 identical over 7 bases. The CDR3 loop spans 16 amino acids. CDR1 and CDR2 from the germline V gene are SGHDT and YYEEEE. The junction had 6 bases not matched to a gene; V was cut back by 1 base and J by 1 base. In DNA, the CDR3 is TGTGCCAGCAGCTTGACGGGGGGAGCTCGCACAGATACGCAGTATTTT. This gives the protein CASSLTGGARTDTQYF.

This chain uses TRBV5-1 with TRBJ1-1, with D hard to call. CDR3 length: 13 residues. Germline V CDR1 and CDR2: SGHRS, YFSETQ. Trimming took off 2 bases at V and 4 bases at J, with 9 bases between the two ends. CDR3 coding DNA: TGCGCCAGCAGCTTCGGTTATTCCACTGAAGCTTTCTTT. It codes for CASSFGYSTEAFF.

A few counts support this clone. This chain connects TRBV28 to TRBJ1-2, with 9 bases matching TRBD1. The V and J ends lost 9 bases and 6 bases, in that order; junction bases with no gene match: 17. The CDR3 totals 16 residues. From germline, CDR1 is MDHEN and CDR2 SYDVKM. The CDR3 DNA sequence: TGTGCCAGTGGAGACCCGGGACAGGGTTTTCGGGATGGCTACACCTTC. Translation gives CASGDPGQGFRDGYTF.

J is TRBJ1-4 and V is TRBV7-9; TRBD1 matches 9 bases. Germline CDR1 reads SEHNR; CDR2 reads FQNEAQ (reference sequence). The trim removed 3 bases at V and 7 bases at J, leaving 3 bases unmatched. The CDR3 covers 14 residues. CDR3 sequence: CASSLGQGGEKLFF. In DNA, the CDR3 is TGTGCCAGCAGCTTGGGACAGGGAGGTGAAAAACTGTTTTTT.

The rearrangement joins TRBV6-1 to TRBJ2-7; either TRBD1 or TRBD2 may supply D (5 bases each). Trimming shortened V by 0 bases and J by 10 bases, and 19 bases separated the two germline ends. CDR1 is MNHNS, CDR2 SASEGT, per germline. The CDR3 is made up of 15 amino acids. CDR3 protein: CASSEAGEIPGRQYF. The CDR3 DNA is TGTGCCAGCAGTGAAGCCGGGGAGATACCGGGACGTCAGTACTTC.

This rearrangement joins TRBV30 to TRBJ2-3; 10 nucleotides line up with TRBD2. The CDR3 sequence is 17 residues long. V dropped 4 bases and J dropped 1; count of bases not matched to a gene: 11. Germline CDR1 and CDR2: GTSNPN and SVGIG (reference sequence). As DNA, the CDR3 is TGTGCCTGGACCCCGGGACTAGCGAACCGCCGCACAGATACGCAGTATTTT. Its protein is CAWTPGLANRRTDTQYF.

This clone was seen only a few times. The gene calls are TRBV27 and TRBJ1-2; weak D call: TRBD1 (6 bases). The V end lost 6 bases, the J end lost 5 bases, and 13 bases lay between the germline ends. This CDR3 has 13 residues. The germline V gene encodes CDR1 MNHEY and CDR2 SMNVEV (reference sequence). CDR3 nucleotides: TGTGCCAGCAGGCGACAACAGGGATATGGCTACACCTTC. Residues: CASRRQQGYGYTF.

The gene calls are TRBV9 and TRBJ2-1, with 11 bases lining up with TRBD1. Germline trimming cut 3 bases from V and 4 bases from J; bases unmatched to any gene: 3. The CDR3 loop spans 15 amino acids. Germline-derived CDR1 and CDR2 are SGDLS and YYNGEE. Here the CDR3 reads CASSGGTGGYNEQFF. In DNA form, the CDR3 reads TGTGCCAGCAGCGGAGGGACAGGGGGTTACAATGAGCAGTTCTTC.

This clone was counted only a few times. V gene TRBV2 combines with J gene TRBJ1-5; 9 positions agree with TRBD1. The germline V gene has CDR1 SNHLY and CDR2 FYNNEI. V lost 7 bases to trimming and J lost 2 bases; unmatched junction nucleotides: 9. This CDR3 contains 16 residues. CDR3 sequence (DNA): TGTGCCAGCACGCGGGAACAGGGGGCAGGCAATCAGCCCCAGCATTTT. Residues: CASTREQGAGNQPQHF.

The chain couples TRBV6-1 to TRBJ1-1; D not certain. The CDR3 totals 10 residues. Germline CDR1 reads MNHNS; CDR2 reads SASEGT. V was trimmed by 8 bases and J by 8 bases, leaving 9 bases between them. CDR3 region: CASGLKEAFF. The CDR3 nucleotides read TGTGCCAGCGGACTTAAAGAAGCTTTCTTT.

The V and J genes are TRBV28 and TRBJ1-5, with a weak D call TRBD1 (6 bases). V was trimmed by 8 bases and J by 1 base, leaving 21 bases between them. Germline loops: CDR1 MDHEN, CDR2 SYDVKM. This CDR3 region has 17 residues. The CDR3 reads CASGSPEGVKSNQPQHF. The CDR3 region has the DNA TGTGCCAGCGGATCACCGGAGGGGGTGAAGAGCAATCAGCCCCAGCATTTT. Full variable domain (outside the CDR3, taken from reference TRBV28 and TRBJ1-5): DVKVTQSSRYLVKRTGEKVFLECVQDMDHENMFWYRQDPGLGLRLIYFSYDVKMKEKGDIPEGYSVSREKKERFSLILESASTNQTSMYLCASGSPEGVKSNQPQHFGDGTRLSIL.

The chain links TRBV18 to TRBJ1-2, with 9 bases identical to TRBD1. The germline gives CDR1 KGHSH, CDR2 LQKENI. CDR3 length: 15 residues. The V and J ends lost 2 bases and 4 bases, in that order; junction bases with no gene match: 5. This CDR3 reads CASSPMGQGAYGYTF. CDR3 nucleotide sequence: TGTGCCAGCTCACCAATGGGACAGGGTGCCTATGGCTACACCTTC.

This clone was detected once. CDR3 nucleotides: TGTGCCAGCAGTGTGACAGGCCTGCGAGGGGCTTTCTTT. This sequence encodes CASSVTGLRGAFF. This chain links TRBV25-1 with TRBJ1-1; D may be TRBD1 (6 bases). V dropped 4 bases and J dropped 11 bases, with 17 bases sitting between them. Germline V lookup: CDR1 MGHDK, CDR2 SYGVNS. This CDR3 has 13 amino acids.

This chain links TRBV6-7 with TRBJ1-2; a weak D match, TRBD1 (6 bases). TRBV6-7 has ORF status, its function being uncertain. The V end was cut by 2 bases, the J end by 3 bases, with 13 bases between. The CDR3 runs 15 residues. CDR3 nucleotide sequence: TGTGCCAGCAGTTACGTCGGGGGGCGGCACTATGGCTACACCTTC. It translates to CASSYVGGRHYGYTF.

The rearrangement joins TRBV7-6 to TRBJ2-5; perhaps D is TRBD1 or TRBD2 (6 bases each). The CDR3 is 15 amino acids. The ends were cut back, 1 base at V and 5 bases at J, with 14 bases in the middle. The germline V gene has CDR1 SGHVS and CDR2 FNYEAQ. CDR3 bases: TGTGCCAGCAGCTTAGATCCGGGGGCGGGCGAGACCCAGTACTTC. This codes for CASSLDPGAGETQYF.

V usage is TRBV14 and J usage is TRBJ2-7; 10 nucleotides line up with TRBD1. This CDR3 region has 16 residues. The junction had 12 bases not matched to a gene; V was cut back by 4 bases and J by 6 bases. Germline V gives CDR1 SGHDN, CDR2 FVKESK. The CDR3 DNA is TGTGCCAGCAGCCGAGGGCCGGGGACAGGGGAGGGCGAGCAGTACTTC. The encoded protein is CASSRGPGTGEGEQYF.

V and J are TRBV7-2 and TRBJ2-1; 11 bases are a match to TRBD1. The trim removed 3 bases at V and 10 bases at J, leaving 8 bases unmatched. Germline values: CDR1 SGHTA, CDR2 FQGNSA. The CDR3 sequence is 15 residues long. The CDR3 spells CASSLARDRGLEQFF. In DNA, the CDR3 is TGTGCCAGCAGCTTGGCCCGGGACAGGGGGTTAGAGCAGTTCTTC.

The count of this clone is one. This sequence joins TRBV2 and TRBJ1-1, with a weak D call TRBD1 (5 bases). The ends were cut back, 6 bases at V and 5 bases at J, with 25 bases in the middle. The CDR3 runs to 17 residues. CDR1 is SNHLY, CDR2 FYNNEI, per germline. The chain's CDR3 is CASSYPGRGPLLTEAFF. Written as DNA, the CDR3 is TGTGCCAGCAGCTACCCGGGAAGGGGCCCGTTGTTGACTGAAGCTTTCTTT.

The V and J genes are TRBV7-2 and TRBJ2-7; TRBD2 matches at 8 bases. This CDR3 has 15 residues. Germline V gene data show CDR1 as SGHTA and CDR2 as FQGNSA. Trimming at V came to 6 bases and at J to 3 bases, leaving 10 bases not matched to a gene. The DNA for the CDR3 is TGTGCCAGCAGTTCCGGGGGGGGGCGCGGCTACGAGCAGTACTTC. This codes for CASSSGGGRGYEQYF.

The chain carries TRBV28 and TRBJ2-3, with TRBD1 matching 7 bases. Per the germline V gene, CDR1 is MDHEN and CDR2 is SYDVKM. CDR3 size: 14 residues. Trimming at V came to 5 bases and at J to 0 bases, leaving 2 bases not matched to a gene. CDR3 sequence: CASSTGVSTDTQYF. The CDR3, as DNA: TGTGCCAGCAGTACAGGGGTAAGCACAGATACGCAGTATTTT.

This rearrangement joins TRBV21-1 to TRBJ1-1. TRBV21-1 is given as a pseudogene. This CDR3 is 13 amino acids long. The CDR3 here is CASSAGTNTEAFF. The DNA for the CDR3 is TGTGCCAGCAGCGCAGGGACCAACACTGAAGCTTTCTTT.

The genes are TRBV7-9 and TRBJ2-7; 7 bases are a match to TRBD1. Looked up from germline, CDR1 is SEHNR and CDR2 is FQNEAQ (reference sequence). V lost 5 bases, J lost 0 bases, and 16 bases stayed unmatched. The CDR3 has 18 residues. The DNA for the CDR3 is TGTGCCAGCAGCCCAGCTCAAATTAGGGCAGGGGGCTCCTACGAGCAGTACTTC. Its translation: CASSPAQIRAGGSYEQYF.

This clone turned up a few times. The genes are TRBV28 and TRBJ1-6, with 9 bases matching TRBD1. Germline V CDR1 and CDR2: MDHEN, SYDVKM. The J segment lost 9 bases and the V segment lost 5 bases, leaving 8 bases of the junction unmatched. The CDR3 is made up of 15 amino acids. The CDR3 loop is CASSGGQGQSSPLHF. CDR3 in DNA: TGTGCCAGCAGTGGGGGACAGGGCCAAAGTTCACCCCTCCACTTT.

This clone was seen a few times. J is TRBJ1-4 and V is TRBV2; no firm D call. V dropped 3 bases and J dropped 8 bases, with 10 bases sitting between them. Germline CDR1 is SNHLY and CDR2 is FYNNEI. The CDR3 is 13 residues long. The CDR3: CASSDGEAEKLFF. For the CDR3, the DNA is TGTGCCAGCAGTGACGGCGAGGCCGAAAAACTGTTTTTT.

This clone was counted between two and nine times. J is TRBJ1-2 and V is TRBV6-6, with no clear D. CDR3 length: 11 residues. Per germline, CDR1 MNHNY and CDR2 SVGAGI (reference sequence). With 11 bases removed from V and 6 bases from J, the gap between germline ends came to 13 bases. CDR3 DNA sequence: TGTGCCGCCACGGGATCCGATGGCTACACCTTC. As protein: CAATGSDGYTF.